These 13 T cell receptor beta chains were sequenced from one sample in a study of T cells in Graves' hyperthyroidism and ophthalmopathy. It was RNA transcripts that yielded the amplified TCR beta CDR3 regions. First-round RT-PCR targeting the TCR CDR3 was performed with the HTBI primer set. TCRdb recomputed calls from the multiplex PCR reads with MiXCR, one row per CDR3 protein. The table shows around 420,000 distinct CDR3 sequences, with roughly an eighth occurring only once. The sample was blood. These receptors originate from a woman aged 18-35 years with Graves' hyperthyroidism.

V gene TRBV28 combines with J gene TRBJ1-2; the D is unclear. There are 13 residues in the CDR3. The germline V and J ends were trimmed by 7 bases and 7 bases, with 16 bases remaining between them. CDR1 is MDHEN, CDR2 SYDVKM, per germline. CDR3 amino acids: CASTQFSLGGYTF. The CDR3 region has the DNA TGTGCCAGCACCCAGTTTAGTCTGGGTGGCTACACCTTC.

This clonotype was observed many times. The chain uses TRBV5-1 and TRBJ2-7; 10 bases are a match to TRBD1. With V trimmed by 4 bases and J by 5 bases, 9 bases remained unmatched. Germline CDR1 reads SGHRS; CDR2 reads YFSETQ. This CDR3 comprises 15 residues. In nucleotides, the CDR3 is TGCGCCAGCAGCACGAACGGACAGGGGGTTGACGAGCAGTACTTC. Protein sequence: CASSTNGQGVDEQYF.

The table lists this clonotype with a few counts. CDR3 in amino acids: CASSPPRLADYNEQFF. Written as DNA, the CDR3 is TGTGCCAGCTCACCACCCCGACTAGCGGACTACAATGAGCAGTTCTTC. The chain joins TRBV18 to TRBJ2-1; 9 bases match TRBD2. The CDR3 extends over 16 amino acids. The ends lost 0 bases at V and 3 bases at J; junction bases unmatched: 3. The germline V gene has CDR1 KGHSH and CDR2 LQKENI.

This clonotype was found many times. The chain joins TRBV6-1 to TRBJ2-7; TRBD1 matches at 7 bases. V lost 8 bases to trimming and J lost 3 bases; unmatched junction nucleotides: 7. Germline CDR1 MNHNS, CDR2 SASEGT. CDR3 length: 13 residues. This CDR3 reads CASRTTGYYEQYF. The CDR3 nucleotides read TGTGCCAGCCGGACGACAGGGTACTACGAGCAGTACTTC.

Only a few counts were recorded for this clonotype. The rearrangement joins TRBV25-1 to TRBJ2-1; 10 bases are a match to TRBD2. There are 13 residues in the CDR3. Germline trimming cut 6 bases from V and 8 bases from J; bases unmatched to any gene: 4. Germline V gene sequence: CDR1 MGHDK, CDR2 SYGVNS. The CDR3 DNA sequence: TGTGCCAGCAGCGCCAGCGGGAGGGATGAGCAGTTCTTC. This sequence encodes CASSASGRDEQFF.

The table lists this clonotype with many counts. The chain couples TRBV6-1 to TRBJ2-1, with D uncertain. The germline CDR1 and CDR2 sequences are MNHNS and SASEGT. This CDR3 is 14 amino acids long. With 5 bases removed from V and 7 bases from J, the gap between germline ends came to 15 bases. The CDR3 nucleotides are TGTGCCAGCAGTTCCCTGGGAATGGTGAATGAGCAGTTCTTC. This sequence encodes CASSSLGMVNEQFF.

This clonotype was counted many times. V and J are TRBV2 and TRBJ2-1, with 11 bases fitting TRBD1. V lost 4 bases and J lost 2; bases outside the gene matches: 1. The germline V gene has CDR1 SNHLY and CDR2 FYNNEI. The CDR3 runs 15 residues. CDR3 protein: CASSGGQGAYNEQFF. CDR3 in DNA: TGTGCCAGCAGTGGGGGACAGGGGGCCTACAATGAGCAGTTCTTC.

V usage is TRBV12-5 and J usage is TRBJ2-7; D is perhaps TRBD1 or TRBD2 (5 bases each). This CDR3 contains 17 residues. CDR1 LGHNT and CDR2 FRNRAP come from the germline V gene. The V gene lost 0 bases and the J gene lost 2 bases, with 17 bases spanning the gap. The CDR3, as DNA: TGTGCTAGTGGTTTGGTAGGGATTGAACGGGACGCCTACGAGCAGTACTTC. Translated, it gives CASGLVGIERDAYEQYF.

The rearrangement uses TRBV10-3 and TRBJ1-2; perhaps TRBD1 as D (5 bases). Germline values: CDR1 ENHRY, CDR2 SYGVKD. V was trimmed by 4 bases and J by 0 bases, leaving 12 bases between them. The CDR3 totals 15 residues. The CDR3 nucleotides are TGTGCCATCAGTGGTAGACAGTTAGCTAACTATGGCTACACCTTC. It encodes CAISGRQLANYGYTF.

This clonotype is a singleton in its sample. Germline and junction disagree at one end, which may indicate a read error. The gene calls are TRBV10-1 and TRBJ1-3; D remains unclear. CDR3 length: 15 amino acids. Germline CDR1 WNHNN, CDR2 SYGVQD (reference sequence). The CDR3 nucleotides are TGCGCCAGCAGTGAGTCGGGAAGCTCTGGAAACACCATGTATTTT. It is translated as CASSESGSSGNTMYF.

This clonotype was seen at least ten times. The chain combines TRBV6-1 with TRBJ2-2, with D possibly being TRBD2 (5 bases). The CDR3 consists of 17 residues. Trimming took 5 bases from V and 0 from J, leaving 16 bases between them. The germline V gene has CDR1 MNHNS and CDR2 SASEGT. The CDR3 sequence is CASSPSPEVANTGELFF. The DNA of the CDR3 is TGTGCCAGCAGTCCGTCTCCGGAGGTAGCGAACACCGGGGAGCTGTTTTTT.

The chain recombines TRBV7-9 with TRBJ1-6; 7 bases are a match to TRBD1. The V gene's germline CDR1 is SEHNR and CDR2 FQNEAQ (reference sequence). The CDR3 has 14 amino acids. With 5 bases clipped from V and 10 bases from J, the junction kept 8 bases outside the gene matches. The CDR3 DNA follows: TGTGCCAGCAGCCCGGGACAGTGGGGATCACCCCTCCACTTT. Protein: CASSPGQWGSPLHF.

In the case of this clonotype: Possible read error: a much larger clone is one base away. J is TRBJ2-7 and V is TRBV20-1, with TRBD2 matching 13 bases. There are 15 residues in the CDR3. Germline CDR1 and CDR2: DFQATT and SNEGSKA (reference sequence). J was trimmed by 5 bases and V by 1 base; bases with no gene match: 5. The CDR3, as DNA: TGCAGTGCTAGAGGGACTAGCGGGAGTCCGGACGAGCAGTACTTC. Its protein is CSARGTSGSPDEQYF.